The 8 T cell receptor beta chains presented below share a single source sample, sequenced in a study of T-cell reconstitution after alpha-beta-depleted transplantation in children. Study-level findings and limits: A year post-transplant, T-cell counts and diversity derived mostly from newly produced T cells.

Their specific antigens are unknown. As it was prepared, the TCRbeta library received unique molecular identifiers. TCRdb reprocessed the PCR reads via MiXCR and lists one record per CDR3 protein. The table records about 300,000 distinct CDR3 sequences, 7.5% to 9% of them present only once. The starting material was peripheral blood, obtained 360 days after TCRalphabeta/CD19-depleted stem cell transplant. The receptors here all came from a female patient aged 2 to 10 who had a stem cell transplant for Fanconi anemia, so the T cells may come from the graft donor.

Many counts were recorded for this clonotype. The rearrangement joins TRBV28 to TRBJ2-2, with D perhaps matching TRBD1 (5 bases). The germline V gene has CDR1 MDHEN and CDR2 SYDVKM. Deletions cut 3 bases from V and 5 bases from J, with 13 bases between. The CDR3 runs to 15 residues. Written as DNA, the CDR3 is TGTGCCAGCAGTTTCGGCAGGGTAGGGACCGGGGAGCTGTTTTTT. Translation gives CASSFGRVGTGELFF.

This clonotype was found a few times. The chain is built from TRBV11-2 and TRBJ2-3; 7 bases are shared with TRBD2. The CDR3 covers 18 residues. Looked up from germline, CDR1 is SGHAT and CDR2 is FQNNGV. The trim removed 1 base at V and 3 bases at J, leaving 13 bases unmatched. DNA of the CDR3: TGTGCCAGCAGCTTAGTCAGGAGACTTACTAGCGTTACAGATACGCAGTATTTT. Translating gives CASSLVRRLTSVTDTQYF.

Concerning this clonotype: A much larger clone differs from this one at a single base, so this may be a read error. V and J are TRBV12-3 or TRBV12-4 and TRBJ2-2, with 7 bases matching TRBD2. CDR3 size: 18 residues. CDR3 sequence reads: CTSSLVIGGTRGTGELFF. The CDR3 DNA reads as TGTACCAGCAGTTTAGTTATCGGGGGGACTCGAGGCACCGGGGAGCTGTTTTTT.

The chain joins TRBV6-2 or TRBV6-3 to TRBJ2-1; 7 nucleotides align to TRBD1. CDR1 and CDR2 from the germline V gene are MNHEY and SVGEGT. The V and J ends lost 2 bases and 9 bases, in that order; junction bases with no gene match: 13. CDR3 size: 16 residues. This CDR3 reads CASSYAPITGALEQFF. Written as DNA, the CDR3 is TGTGCCAGCAGTTACGCGCCAATCACAGGGGCGCTTGAGCAGTTCTTC.

This clonotype was observed many times. The chain links TRBV7-2 to TRBJ2-1, with 8 bases fitting TRBD2. V lost 5 bases to trimming and J lost 0 bases; unmatched junction nucleotides: 6. The CDR3 totals 16 residues. Per the germline V gene, CDR1 is SGHTA and CDR2 is FQGNSA. CDR3 nucleotide sequence: TGTGCCAGCAGCCAAACGACTAGCGTCTCCTACAATGAGCAGTTCTTC. It yields the protein CASSQTTSVSYNEQFF.

This clonotype was seen a handful of times. V gene TRBV4-3 combines with J gene TRBJ1-2; 7 bases line up with TRBD1. This CDR3 region has 17 residues. J lost 8 bases, V lost 0 bases, and 15 bases had no gene match. CDR1 and CDR2 from the germline V gene are LGHNA and YSLEER. In DNA, the CDR3 is TGCGCCAGCAGCCAAGATAGTGCAGGGGGGTATATTGGAGGCTACACCTTC. Protein: CASSQDSAGGYIGGYTF.

This chain joins TRBV20-1 and TRBJ2-2; 7 bases agree with TRBD2. V shed 3 bases, J shed 0 bases, and the junction held 4 bases outside the gene matches. Germline V gene sequence: CDR1 DFQATT, CDR2 SNEGSKA (reference sequence). CDR3 size: 15 residues. The CDR3 nucleotides are TGCAGTGCTAGCGGCGCGGGGGCGAACACCGGGGAGCTGTTTTTT. It encodes CSASGAGANTGELFF.

The J gene is TRBJ2-5, the V gene TRBV9; TRBD2 matches 8 bases. The germline gives CDR1 SGDLS, CDR2 YYNGEE. Unmatched junction bases numbered 8, after V lost 0 bases and J lost 4 bases. The CDR3 runs to 16 residues. Here the CDR3 DNA reads TGTGCCAGCAGCGTAGTAGGCGGGGGGCGAAGAGAGACCCAGTACTTC. As protein: CASSVVGGGRRETQYF.